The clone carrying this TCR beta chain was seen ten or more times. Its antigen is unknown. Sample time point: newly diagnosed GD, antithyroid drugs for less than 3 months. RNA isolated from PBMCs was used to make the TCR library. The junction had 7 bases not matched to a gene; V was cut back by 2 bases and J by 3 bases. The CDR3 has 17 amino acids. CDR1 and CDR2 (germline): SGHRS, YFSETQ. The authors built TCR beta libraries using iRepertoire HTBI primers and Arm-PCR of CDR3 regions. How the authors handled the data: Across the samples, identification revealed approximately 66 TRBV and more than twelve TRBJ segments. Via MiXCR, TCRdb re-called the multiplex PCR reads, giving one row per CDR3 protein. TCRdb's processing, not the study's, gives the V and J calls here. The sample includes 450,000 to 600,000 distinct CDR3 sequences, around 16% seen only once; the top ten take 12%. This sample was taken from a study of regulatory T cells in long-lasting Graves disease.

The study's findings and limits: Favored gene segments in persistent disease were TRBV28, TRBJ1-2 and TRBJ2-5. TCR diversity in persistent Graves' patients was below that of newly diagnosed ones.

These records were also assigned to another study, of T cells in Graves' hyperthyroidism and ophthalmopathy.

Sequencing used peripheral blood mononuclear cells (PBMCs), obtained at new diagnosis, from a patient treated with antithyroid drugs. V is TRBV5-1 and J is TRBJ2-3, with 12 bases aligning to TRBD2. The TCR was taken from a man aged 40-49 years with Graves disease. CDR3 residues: CASSLLAGGTATDTQYF. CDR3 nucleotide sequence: TGCGCCAGCAGCTTACTAGCGGGAGGAACGGCGACAGATACGCAGTATTTT.